The rows below give T cell receptor beta chains drawn from one sample of a study of shared clonotypes between healthy human individuals. Sequencing was performed with immunoSEQ multiplex PCR; in TCRdb, only in-frame clones are kept and a portion is missing. Of 1.5 million to 2.5 million clones detected, 85% to 95% appear once; the ten largest clones hold approximately 1.2%. Sequenced material: naive CD8+ T cells sorted from blood. The receptors were sampled from a young man in good health. Each CDR3 is given with its conserved first and last residue. The D gene is left open where the match is weak. Clone sizes are given selectively: once, few, many, or a class where the clone is expanded.

17,TRBJ2-2,TRBV7-9,TRBD2,-,CASSSGPSGGPDGELFF,TGTGCCAGCAGCTCCGGTCCAAGCGGGGGGCCAGACGGGGAGCTGTTTTTT
14,TRBJ1-3,TRBV5-4,-,-,CASSLVGSGNTIYF,TGTGCCAGCAGCTTGGTGGGATCTGGAAACACCATATATTTT
13,TRBJ2-1,TRBV7-9,-,-,CASSDSLGNEQFF,TGTGCCAGCAGCGATTCACTAGGGAATGAGCAGTTCTTC
14,TRBJ1-1,TRBV4-1,TRBD1,-,CASSLKQGSTEAFF,TGCGCCAGCAGCCTGAAACAGGGGAGCACTGAAGCTTTCTTT
15,TRBJ2-7,TRBV5-5,TRBD2,-,CASSLAPSGTYEQYF,TGTGCCAGCAGCTTGGCTCCTAGCGGGACCTACGAGCAGTACTTC
16,TRBJ2-7,TRBV7-9,-,-,CASSGTGSQREYEQYF,TGTGCCAGCAGCGGAACCGGGAGCCAGAGGGAATACGAGCAGTACTTC
15,TRBJ1-1,TRBV5-4,-,-,CASSSRTGLVSEAFF,TGTGCCAGCAGCTCACGAACAGGGCTGGTCTCTGAAGCTTTCTTT
15,TRBJ1-1,TRBV14,TRBD1,few,CASSLNDRGRTEAFF,TGTGCCAGCAGCCTTAACGACAGGGGGCGGACTGAAGCTTTCTTT
15,TRBJ2-3,TRBV27,TRBD1,-,CASKKGGQYTDTQYF,TGTGCCAGCAAAAAAGGGGGACAGTACACAGATACGCAGTATTTT
12,TRBJ2-3,TRBV13,-,-,CASSLGGDTQYF,TGTGCCAGCAGCTTAGGGGGAGATACGCAGTATTTT
15,TRBJ2-3,TRBV11-2,-,-,CASSLDGRFTDTQYF,TGTGCCAGCAGCTTAGACGGCAGGTTCACAGATACGCAGTATTTT
14,TRBJ2-3,TRBV7-8,-,-,CASSLAAGWDTQYF,TGTGCCAGCAGCTTAGCCGCAGGGTGGGATACGCAGTATTTT
14,TRBJ2-5,TRBV11-3,-,-,CASSLGDSEETQYF,TGTGCCAGCAGCTTAGGAGACAGCGAGGAGACCCAGTACTTC
15,TRBJ1-3,TRBV2,-,-,CASSESGGPGNTIYF,TGTGCCAGCAGTGAATCGGGGGGACCTGGAAACACCATATATTTT
15,TRBJ2-7,TRBV5-6,TRBD2,-,CASSFGSGGTYEQYF,TGTGCCAGCAGCTTTGGATCGGGGGGGACCTACGAGCAGTACTTC
15,TRBJ2-1,TRBV4-3,-,-,CASSQDNEYYNEQFF,TGCGCCAGCAGCCAAGATAACGAGTACTACAATGAGCAGTTCTTC
13,TRBJ2-7,TRBV5-4,TRBD1,-,CASSRTGLYEQYF,TGTGCCAGCAGCCGGACAGGCCTCTACGAGCAGTACTTC
14,TRBJ2-6,TRBV5-6,-,-,CASSWGSGANVLTF,TGTGCCAGCAGCTGGGGCTCTGGGGCCAACGTCCTGACTTTC
15,TRBJ2-1,TRBV9,TRBD2,-,CASSVDGGSHNEQFF,TGTGCCAGCAGCGTAGATGGCGGGAGCCACAATGAGCAGTTCTTC
16,TRBJ2-5,TRBV27,TRBD1,-,CASSSLGQGDVETQYF,TGTGCCAGCAGTTCACTGGGGCAGGGGGACGTAGAGACCCAGTACTTC
15,TRBJ2-7,TRBV5-6,TRBD1,-,CASSLSGTELYEQYF,TGTGCCAGCAGTTTATCCGGGACAGAGCTCTACGAGCAGTACTTC
12,TRBJ1-2,TRBV7-9,-,once,CASRAPNYGYTF,TGTGCCAGCAGGGCTCCTAACTATGGCTACACCTTC
12,TRBJ2-7,TRBV7-9,-,-,CASSSGPGEQYF,TGTGCCAGCAGCTCGGGACCTGGCGAGCAGTACTTC
15,TRBJ2-7,TRBV27,TRBD2,-,CASATTSGASYEQYF,TGTGCCAGCGCTACTACTAGCGGGGCCTCCTACGAGCAGTACTTC
14,TRBJ2-7,TRBV14,-,-,CASSLMTGPTEQYF,TGTGCCAGCAGCCTGATGACGGGTCCCACCGAGCAGTACTTC
15,TRBJ1-1,TRBV28,-,once,CASSLWADFNTEAFF,TGTGCCAGCAGTTTATGGGCAGACTTTAACACTGAAGCTTTCTTT
12,TRBJ2-5,TRBV2,-,-,CASSEWEETRYF,TGTGCCAGCAGTGAATGGGAGGAGACAAGGTACTTC
16,TRBJ2-1,TRBV28,TRBD1,-,CASSLLWTGLDNEQFF,TGTGCCAGCAGTTTACTTTGGACAGGGCTCGACAATGAGCAGTTCTTC
15,TRBJ1-1,TRBV7-2,-,-,CASSFLVEGYTEAFF,TGTGCCAGCAGCTTCCTAGTGGAAGGATACACTGAAGCTTTCTTT
13,TRBJ1-1,TRBV7-2,TRBD1,-,CASSAYRGTEAFF,TGTGCCAGCAGCGCCTACAGGGGAACTGAAGCTTTCTTT
15,TRBJ1-4,TRBV30,-,-,CAWSSDGGANEKLFF,TGTGCCTGGAGCAGTGATGGTGGGGCGAATGAAAAACTGTTTTTT
15,TRBJ1-5,TRBV27,-,-,CASRPTENSNQPQHF,TGTGCCAGCAGGCCCACGGAAAATAGCAATCAGCCCCAGCATTTT
18,TRBJ2-3,TRBV21-1,-,-,CASSKLTGQGCVTDTQYF,TGTGCCAGCAGCAAATTAACAGGACAGGGGTGTGTGACAGATACGCAGTATTTT